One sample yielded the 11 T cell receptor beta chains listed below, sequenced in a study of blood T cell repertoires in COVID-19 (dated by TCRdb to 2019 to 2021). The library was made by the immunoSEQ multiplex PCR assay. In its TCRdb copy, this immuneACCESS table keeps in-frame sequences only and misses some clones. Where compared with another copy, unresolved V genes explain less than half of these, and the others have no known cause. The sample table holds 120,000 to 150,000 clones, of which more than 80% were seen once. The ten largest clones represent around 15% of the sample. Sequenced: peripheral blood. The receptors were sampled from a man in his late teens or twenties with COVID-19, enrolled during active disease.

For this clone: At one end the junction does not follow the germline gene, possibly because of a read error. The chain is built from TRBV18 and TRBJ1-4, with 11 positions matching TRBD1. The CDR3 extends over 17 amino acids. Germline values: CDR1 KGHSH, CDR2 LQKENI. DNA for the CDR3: TGTGCCAGCTCACCAAAGGGACAGGGGGGACTTAATGAAAAACTGCTTTTT. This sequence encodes CASSPKGQGGLNEKLLF.

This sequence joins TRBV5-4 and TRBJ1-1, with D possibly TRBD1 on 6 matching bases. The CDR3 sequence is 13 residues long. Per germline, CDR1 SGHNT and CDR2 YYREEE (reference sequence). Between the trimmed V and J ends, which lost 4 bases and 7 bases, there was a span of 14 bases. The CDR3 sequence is CASSLQGSGEAFF. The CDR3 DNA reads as TGTGCCAGCAGCCTACAGGGTTCCGGTGAAGCTTTCTTT.

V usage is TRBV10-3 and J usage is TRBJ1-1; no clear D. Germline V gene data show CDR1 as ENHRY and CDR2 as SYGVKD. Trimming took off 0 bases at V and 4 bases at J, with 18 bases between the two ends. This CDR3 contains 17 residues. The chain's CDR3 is CAISESPGARESTEAFF. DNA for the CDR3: TGTGCCATCAGTGAGTCCCCGGGTGCACGAGAGAGCACTGAAGCTTTCTTT.

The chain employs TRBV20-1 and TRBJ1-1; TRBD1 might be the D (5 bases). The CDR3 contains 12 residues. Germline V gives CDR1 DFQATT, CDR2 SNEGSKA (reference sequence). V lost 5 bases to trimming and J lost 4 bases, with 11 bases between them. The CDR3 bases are TGCAGTGCTGGTGACAGTTCCACTGAAGCTTTCTTT. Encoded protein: CSAGDSSTEAFF.

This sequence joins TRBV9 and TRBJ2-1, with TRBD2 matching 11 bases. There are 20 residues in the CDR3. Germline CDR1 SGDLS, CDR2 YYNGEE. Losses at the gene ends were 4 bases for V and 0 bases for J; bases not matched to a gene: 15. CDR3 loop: CASSSAGGLAELSSYNEQFF. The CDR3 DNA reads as TGTGCCAGCAGCTCCGCTGGGGGACTAGCGGAACTCAGCTCCTACAATGAGCAGTTCTTC.

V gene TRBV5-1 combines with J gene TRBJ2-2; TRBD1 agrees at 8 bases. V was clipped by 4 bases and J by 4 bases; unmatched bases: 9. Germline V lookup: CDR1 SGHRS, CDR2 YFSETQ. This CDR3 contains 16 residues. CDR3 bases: TGCGCCAGCAGCCGAACCCTGGACAGGGCCACCGGGGAGCTGTTTTTT. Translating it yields CASSRTLDRATGELFF.

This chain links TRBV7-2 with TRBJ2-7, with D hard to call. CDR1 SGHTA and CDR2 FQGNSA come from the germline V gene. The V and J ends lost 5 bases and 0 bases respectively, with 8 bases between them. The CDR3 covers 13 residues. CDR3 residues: CASSRGISYEQYF. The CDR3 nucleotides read TGTGCCAGCAGCCGCGGAATCTCCTACGAGCAGTACTTC.

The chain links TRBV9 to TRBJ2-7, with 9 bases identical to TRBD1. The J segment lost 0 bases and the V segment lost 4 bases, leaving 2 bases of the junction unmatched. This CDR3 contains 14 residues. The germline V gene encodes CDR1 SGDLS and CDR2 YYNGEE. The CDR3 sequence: CASSLTGGSYEQYF. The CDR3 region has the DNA TGTGCCAGCAGCCTGACAGGGGGCTCCTACGAGCAGTACTTC.

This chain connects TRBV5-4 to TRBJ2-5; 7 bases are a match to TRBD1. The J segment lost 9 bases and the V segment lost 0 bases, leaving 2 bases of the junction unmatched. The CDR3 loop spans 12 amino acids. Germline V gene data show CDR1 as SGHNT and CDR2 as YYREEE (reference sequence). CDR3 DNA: TGTGCCAGCAGCTTGGACAGGGGAGCCCAGTACTTC. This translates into CASSLDRGAQYF.

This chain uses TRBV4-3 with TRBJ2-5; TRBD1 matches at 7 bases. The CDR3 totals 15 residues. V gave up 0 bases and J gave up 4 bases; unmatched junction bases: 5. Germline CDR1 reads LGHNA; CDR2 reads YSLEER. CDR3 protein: CASSQDFAGGETQYF. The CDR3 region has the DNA TGCGCCAGCAGCCAAGATTTCGCAGGGGGAGAGACCCAGTACTTC.

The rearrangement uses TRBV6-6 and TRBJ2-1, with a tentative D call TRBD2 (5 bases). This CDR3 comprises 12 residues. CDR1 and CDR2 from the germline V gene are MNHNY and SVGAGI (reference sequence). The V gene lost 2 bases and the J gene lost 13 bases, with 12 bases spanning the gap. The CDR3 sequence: CASSYTPGFQFF. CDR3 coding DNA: TGTGCCAGCAGTTACACGCCGGGATTCCAGTTCTTC.